This TCR beta chain appears in the sequencing data of a study of PD-1 blockade in classical Hodgkin lymphoma. The CDR3 sequence is 14 residues long. V was trimmed by 5 bases and J by 0 bases, leaving 10 bases between them. CDR1 and CDR2 from the germline V gene are SGHRS and YFSETQ. The time point is: newly diagnosed, previously untreated cHL patient sample. Here immunoSEQ multiplex PCR was the method, and the copy in TCRdb shows in-frame clones only, minus some. This table has 70,000 or so clones, about 94% appearing once. The J gene is TRBJ2-3, the V gene TRBV5-1; tentative D call: TRBD2 (5 bases). Sequenced input: peripheral blood mononuclear cells (PBMCs). This receptor was taken from a human donor with classical Hodgkin lymphoma. The CDR3 sequence: CASSVTGSTDTQYF. In nucleotides, the CDR3 is TGCGCCAGCAGTGTGACGGGGAGCACAGATACGCAGTATTTT.